The clone carrying this T cell receptor beta chain was observed a single time. V was clipped by 5 bases and J by 3 bases; unmatched bases: 9. The germline V gene has CDR1 SSHAT and CDR2 FNYEAQ (reference sequence). The CDR3 consists of 16 residues. In Seattle, patients joined the study during active infection and were tracked longitudinally. These data originate in a study of blood T cell repertoires in COVID-19. Study details: Specimens from acute and convalescent COVID-19 originated in the United States, Italy and Spain.

Measured with immunoSEQ multiplex PCR; TCRdb has only the in-frame clones, and not every one. The repertoire holds about 350,000 clones, with 80% to 90% as singletons. J is TRBJ2-5 and V is TRBV7-7; 10 bases are shared with TRBD2. This receptor was taken from a man aged 25 to 40 with COVID-19, enrolled during active disease. Source material: peripheral blood. In DNA, the CDR3 is TGTGCCAGCAGCCCGGGACTAGCGTACCGGGAAGAGACCCAGTACTTC. This codes for CASSPGLAYREETQYF.